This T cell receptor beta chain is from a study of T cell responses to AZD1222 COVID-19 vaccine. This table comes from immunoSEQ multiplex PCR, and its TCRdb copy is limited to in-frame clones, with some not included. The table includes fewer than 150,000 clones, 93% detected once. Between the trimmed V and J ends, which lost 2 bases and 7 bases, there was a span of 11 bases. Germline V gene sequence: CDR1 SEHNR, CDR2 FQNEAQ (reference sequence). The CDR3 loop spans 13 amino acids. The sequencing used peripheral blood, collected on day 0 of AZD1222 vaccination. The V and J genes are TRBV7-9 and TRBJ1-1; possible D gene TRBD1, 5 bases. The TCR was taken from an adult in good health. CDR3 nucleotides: TGTGCCAGCAGCTTACAGAAGGGACTTGAAGCTTTCTTT. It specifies CASSLQKGLEAFF.